The 20 T cell receptor beta chains in this list originate from one sample, sequenced in a study of blood T cell repertoires in COVID-19. Clones were read by immunoSEQ multiplex PCR, and TCRdb kept only the in-frame ones, dropping some. Of 80,000 to 100,000 clones listed, around 82% were seen once; the top ten hold approximately 11%. Sequenced sample: peripheral blood. Receptors originate from a man between 65 and 80 years old with active or convalescent COVID-19.

The chain has TRBV5-1 and TRBJ2-1; TRBD2 matches at 12 bases. CDR3 length equals 16 residues. V was clipped by 0 bases and J by 7 bases; unmatched bases: 5. The germline V gene has CDR1 SGHRS and CDR2 YFSETQ. The DNA for the CDR3 is TGCGCCAGCAGCTTGGTCACTAGCGGGGGGAAGAATGAGCAGTTCTTC. It yields the protein CASSLVTSGGKNEQFF.

This clone was recorded a few times. The chain links TRBV5-1 to TRBJ1-1; 8 bases match TRBD1. Losses at the gene ends were 3 bases for V and 1 base for J; bases not matched to a gene: 2. The CDR3 contains 14 residues. CDR1 is SGHRS, CDR2 YFSETQ, per germline. The CDR3 bases are TGCGCCAGCAGCTCGGGACAGGAGAACACTGAAGCTTTCTTT. It translates to CASSSGQENTEAFF.

This chain links TRBV5-8 with TRBJ2-3; D may be TRBD2 (5 bases). This CDR3 spans 13 amino acids. The germline V gene has CDR1 SGHTS and CDR2 YDEGEE. V was pared by 4 bases and J by 6 bases, with 12 bases between. CDR3 protein: CASSLPGLDTQYF. CDR3 sequence (DNA): TGTGCCAGCAGCCTCCCGGGGTTGGATACGCAGTATTTT.

The gene calls are TRBV6-5 and TRBJ2-5; TRBD1 matches 12 bases. After removal of 7 bases from V and 4 bases from J, the junction contained 4 bases not matched to a gene. The CDR3 sequence is 14 residues long. Germline CDR1 is MNHEY and CDR2 is SVGAGI. The CDR3 sequence: CASTGQGARETQYF. The CDR3 DNA follows: TGTGCCAGCACGGGACAGGGGGCGCGAGAGACCCAGTACTTC.

The V gene is TRBV27, the J gene TRBJ1-3, with unresolved D. V lost 7 bases to trimming and J lost 0 bases, with 13 bases between them. There are 15 residues in the CDR3. Germline loops: CDR1 MNHEY, CDR2 SMNVEV (reference sequence). The CDR3 nucleotides are TGTGCCAGCAAACCTGAGACTAGCTCTGGAAACACCATATATTTT. Translation gives CASKPETSSGNTIYF.

The chain links TRBV6-1 to TRBJ1-3; 7 nucleotides agree with TRBD1. With 3 bases clipped from V and 6 bases from J, the junction kept 11 bases outside the gene matches. This CDR3 has 16 amino acids. Per the germline V gene, CDR1 is MNHNS and CDR2 is SASEGT. The DNA for the CDR3 is TGTGCCAGCAGTGATATGACAGGGAGTTTCGTAAACACCATATATTTT. Translating gives CASSDMTGSFVNTIYF.

The CDR3 nucleotides are TGTGCCTGGAGTGGAGGGGGCAAGATCGCAGATACGCAGTATTTT. This encodes CAWSGGGKIADTQYF. The rearrangement links TRBV30 to TRBJ2-3, with 7 bases aligning to TRBD1. CDR3 length: 15 amino acids. Germline V gene lookup returns CDR1 GTSNPN and CDR2 SVGIG (reference sequence). V lost 1 base and J lost 4; bases outside the gene matches: 8.

CDR3 residues: CASSELGVGTEAFF. Written as DNA, the CDR3 is TGTGCCAGCAGTGAATTAGGGGTGGGCACTGAAGCTTTCTTT. The chain couples TRBV6-1 to TRBJ1-1; D perhaps matches TRBD1 (5 bases). Trimming removed 2 bases from V and 4 bases from J, with 11 bases in between. The CDR3 totals 14 residues. Per germline, CDR1 MNHNS and CDR2 SASEGT.

Ten or more counts support this clone. V is TRBV4-3 and J is TRBJ2-2, with a weak D call TRBD1 (5 bases). The CDR3 sequence is 14 residues long. Germline values: CDR1 LGHNA, CDR2 YSLEER. The germline V and J ends were trimmed by 1 base and 4 bases, with 7 bases remaining between them. The CDR3 region has the DNA TGCGCCAGCAGCCAAGTAGGGGTCACCGGGGAGCTGTTTTTT. Its translation: CASSQVGVTGELFF.

This clone was seen a single time. V is TRBV19 and J is TRBJ2-7; D is perhaps TRBD1 (5 bases). From germline, CDR1 is LNHDA and CDR2 SQIVND (reference sequence). The CDR3 spans 14 residues. Between the trimmed V and J ends, which lost 5 bases and 9 bases, there was a span of 20 bases. As DNA, the CDR3 is TGTGCCAGTAGTGGCCAGAACCTGTTTCAGGGGCAGTACTTC. This sequence encodes CASSGQNLFQGQYF.

The V and J genes are TRBV7-9 and TRBJ1-3; a possible D gene is TRBD1 (5 bases). Per germline, CDR1 SEHNR and CDR2 FQNEAQ (reference sequence). The CDR3 has 16 residues. V shed 2 bases and J shed 0 bases, with 11 bases lying between them. CDR3 region: CASSLRGQNSGNTIYF. CDR3 DNA: TGTGCCAGCAGCTTAAGGGGTCAAAACTCTGGAAACACCATATATTTT.

The chain has TRBV5-1 and TRBJ2-5, with D tentatively TRBD1 (6 bases). The V end was cut by 0 bases, the J end by 2 bases, with 11 bases between. Germline V gene data show CDR1 as SGHRS and CDR2 as YFSETQ. The CDR3 sequence is 15 residues long. The chain's CDR3 is CASSLAGTTQETQYF. CDR3 coding DNA: TGCGCCAGCAGCTTGGCCGGGACAACACAAGAGACCCAGTACTTC.

The V call is TRBV14, the J call TRBJ2-3, with 9 bases fitting TRBD2. V shed 0 bases and J 4 bases; nucleotides not matched to a gene: 14. Germline V gene sequence: CDR1 SGHDN, CDR2 FVKESK. There are 19 residues in the CDR3. The CDR3 region is CASSQDPIKRGAVPDTQYF. The CDR3 nucleotides read TGTGCCAGCAGCCAAGATCCCATCAAGCGGGGGGCAGTACCAGATACGCAGTATTTT.

The chain links TRBV6-5 to TRBJ2-7; 7 bases align to TRBD2. Germline V lookup: CDR1 MNHEY, CDR2 SVGAGI. This CDR3 has 15 amino acids. Unmatched junction bases numbered 7, after V lost 5 bases and J lost 0 bases. The CDR3 sequence is CASSRGDVYSYEQYF. CDR3 nucleotides: TGTGCCAGCAGTCGGGGGGATGTTTACTCCTACGAGCAGTACTTC.

The chain recombines TRBV6-1 with TRBJ1-3, with 7 bases that match TRBD1. Germline V lookup: CDR1 MNHNS, CDR2 SASEGT. The CDR3 contains 15 residues. J lost 4 bases, V lost 0 bases, and 3 bases had no gene match. CDR3 loop: CASSEAPGQGNTIYF. In nucleotides, the CDR3 is TGTGCCAGCAGTGAAGCCCCGGGACAGGGAAACACCATATATTTT.

The V gene is TRBV30, the J gene TRBJ1-5, with a weak D call TRBD1 (5 bases). The germline V gene encodes CDR1 GTSNPN and CDR2 SVGIG (reference sequence). The CDR3 is 14 residues long. V was pared by 1 base and J by 0 bases, with 7 bases between. In DNA form, the CDR3 reads TGTGCCTGGAGTGGACAGTTTAGCAATCAGCCCCAGCATTTT. Translated: CAWSGQFSNQPQHF.

The V and J genes are TRBV2 and TRBJ2-1; TRBD1 might be the D (6 bases). V shed 7 bases and J shed 0 bases, with 13 bases lying between them. The CDR3 totals 15 residues. CDR1 is SNHLY and CDR2 is FYNNEI in the germline V gene. CDR3: CASNANRASYNEQFF. In DNA form, the CDR3 reads TGTGCCAGCAATGCTAACAGGGCCTCCTACAATGAGCAGTTCTTC. The entire variable domain, with the rest obtained from reference TRBV2 and TRBJ2-1, is as follows: EPEVTQTPSHQVTQMGQEVILRCVPISNHLYFYWYRQILGQKVEFLVSFYNNEISEKSEIFDDQFSVERPDGSNFTLKIRSTKLEDSAMYFCASNANRASYNEQFFGPGTRLTVL.

The chain has TRBV19 and TRBJ2-5; tentatively, D is TRBD2 (5 bases). This CDR3 has 14 residues. The germline CDR1 and CDR2 sequences are LNHDA and SQIVND (reference sequence). Trimming cost V 2 bases and J 4 bases, with 11 bases left between them. The CDR3 DNA follows: TGTGCCAGTAGTATAAGCTCGGGGAGAGAGACCCAGTACTTC. Residues: CASSISSGRETQYF.

The chain is built from TRBV30 and TRBJ1-3; D might be TRBD1 (6 bases). The CDR3 runs to 16 residues. Trimming took off 4 bases at V and 0 bases at J, with 16 bases between the two ends. CDR1 is GTSNPN and CDR2 is SVGIG in the germline V gene (reference sequence). The CDR3 here is CAWTRDITFSGNTIYF. CDR3 sequence (DNA): TGTGCCTGGACACGGGACATAACTTTCTCTGGAAACACCATATATTTT.

The chain combines TRBV6-1 with TRBJ1-5; D ambiguous. Germline V gene lookup returns CDR1 MNHNS and CDR2 SASEGT. The V end lost 3 bases, the J end lost 4 bases, and 7 bases lay between the germline ends. The CDR3 length is 13 residues. Here the CDR3 reads CASSENRNQPQHF. In DNA form, the CDR3 reads TGTGCCAGCAGTGAGAACAGAAATCAGCCCCAGCATTTT.